These 26 T cell receptor beta chains originate from one sample sequenced in a study of cytomegalovirus exposure and HLA in healthy donors. PCR used 60 Vbeta primers and 13 Jbeta primers. Measured with immunoSEQ multiplex PCR; TCRdb has only the in-frame clones, and not every one. The data contain some 170,000 clones, around four fifths of them singletons. The sequenced sample was PBMCs. The receptors were sampled from a woman aged 45 to 65 in good health and CMV-seronegative.

This chain uses TRBV7-2 with TRBJ1-2; D ambiguous. CDR3 size: 16 residues. Germline V gene sequence: CDR1 SGHTA, CDR2 FQGNSA. Trimming stripped 5 bases from V and 3 bases from J, with 19 bases between. The CDR3 DNA reads TGTGCCAGCAGCCTAAGTCCCTTTCTGAGGTACTATGGCTACACCTTC. It specifies CASSLSPFLRYYGYTF. The entire variable domain, with the rest obtained from reference TRBV7-2 and TRBJ1-2, is as follows: GAGVSQSPSNKVTEKGKDVELRCDPISGHTALYWYRQSLGQGLEFLIYFQGNSAPDKSGLPSDRFSAERTGGSVSTLTIQRTQQEDSAVYLCASSLSPFLRYYGYTFGSGTRLTVV.

The V gene is TRBV13, the J gene TRBJ2-7; no reliable D call. Germline values: CDR1 PRHDT, CDR2 FYEKMQ (reference sequence). The CDR3 contains 13 residues. V was cut by 0 bases and J by 3 bases, with 6 bases left in between. CDR3 DNA: TGTGCCAGCAGCTTAGGCAGATTCTACGAGCAGTACTTC. It yields the protein CASSLGRFYEQYF.

This clone was recorded only once. One junction end does not reproduce the germline sequence, and a read error may be involved. The rearrangement joins TRBV5-1 to TRBJ2-3, with 7 bases aligning to TRBD2. This CDR3 is 17 amino acids long. In germline, CDR1 is SGHRS, CDR2 YFSETQ. The CDR3, as DNA: TGCGCCAGCAGCTTGAGTTTGGGCGGGAGAAGCAGAGATACGCAGTATTTT. As protein: CASSLSLGGRSRDTQYF.

CDR3 in amino acids: CASSLVAGGSNEQFF. The CDR3 nucleotides are TGCGCCAGCAGCTTGGTTGCAGGGGGCTCAAATGAGCAGTTCTTC. The chain links TRBV5-1 to TRBJ2-1, with 8 bases aligning to TRBD1. The CDR3 is 15 residues long. V was pared by 0 bases and J by 7 bases, with 6 bases of the junction left unmatched. The V gene's germline CDR1 is SGHRS and CDR2 YFSETQ.

The rearrangement uses TRBV10-1 and TRBJ2-1, with D unresolved. The V end was cut by 2 bases, the J end by 0 bases, with 5 bases between. Germline CDR1 WNHNN, CDR2 SYGVQD (reference sequence). The length of the CDR3 is 14 residues. The CDR3 spells CASSETSSYNEQFF. The DNA of the CDR3 is TGCGCCAGCAGTGAGACAAGCTCCTACAATGAGCAGTTCTTC.

This sequence joins TRBV11-2 and TRBJ2-7; the match to TRBD2 covers 8 bases. From germline, CDR1 is SGHAT and CDR2 FQNNGV. V dropped 3 bases and J dropped 0; count of bases not matched to a gene: 4. The CDR3 is made up of 15 amino acids. The CDR3 protein is CASSFSSGYSYEQYF. The CDR3 DNA reads TGTGCCAGCAGCTTCTCTAGCGGGTACTCCTACGAGCAGTACTTC. The full variable domain, with the rest looked up from reference TRBV11-2 and TRBJ2-7, is EAGVAQSPRYKIIEKRQSVAFWCNPISGHATLYWYQQILGQGPKLLIQFQNNGVVDDSQLPKDRFSAERLKGVDSTLKIQPAKLEDSAVYLCASSFSSGYSYEQYFGPGTRLTVT.

V is TRBV4-1 and J is TRBJ2-7; D perhaps matches TRBD1 (6 bases). Trimming stripped 0 bases from V and 2 bases from J, with 14 bases between. CDR1 is MGHRA, CDR2 YSYEKL, per germline. CDR3 length equals 16 residues. CDR3 bases: TGCGCCAGCAGCCAAGAAGGACAGCCCACCCCCTACGAGCAGTACTTC. Translation gives CASSQEGQPTPYEQYF.

Points on this clone: This CDR3 is also generated by other DNA sequences in the sample. This sequence joins TRBV4-3 and TRBJ2-2; 8 bases agree with TRBD1. Germline V gene data show CDR1 as LGHNA and CDR2 as YSLEER. V gave up 0 bases and J gave up 1 base; unmatched junction bases: 1. This CDR3 has 16 amino acids. The DNA of the CDR3 is TGCGCCAGCAGCCAAGACAGGGGGCGGAACACCGGGGAGCTGTTTTTT. Translating gives CASSQDRGRNTGELFF.

The chain has TRBV11-2 and TRBJ2-5; weak D call: TRBD1 (5 bases). The CDR3 runs to 12 residues. With 4 bases removed from V and 5 bases from J, the gap between germline ends came to 8 bases. CDR1 is SGHAT and CDR2 is FQNNGV in the germline V gene. CDR3 nucleotides: TGTGCCAGCAGCTCCGCAGGGGAGACCCAGTACTTC. This codes for CASSSAGETQYF.

The chain is built from TRBV28 and TRBJ1-6; D is possibly TRBD1 (6 bases). Trimming cost V 1 base and J 7 bases, with 8 bases left between them. There are 14 residues in the CDR3. Germline V gene data show CDR1 as MDHEN and CDR2 as SYDVKM. The CDR3: CASSLLDRNSPLHF. The CDR3 DNA reads TGTGCCAGCAGTTTATTAGACAGGAATTCACCCCTCCACTTT.

The chain couples TRBV18 to TRBJ1-4; 7 positions match TRBD1. The junction had 10 bases not matched to a gene; V was cut back by 1 base and J by 8 bases. Germline CDR1 KGHSH, CDR2 LQKENI. The CDR3 has 16 amino acids. The CDR3 region has the DNA TGTGCCAGCTCACCACGGCCAGGGGGAGTGGAGGAAAAACTGTTTTTT. Its translation is CASSPRPGGVEEKLFF.

J is TRBJ2-3 and V is TRBV13; D is uncertain. The CDR3 covers 12 residues. Germline CDR1 and CDR2: PRHDT and FYEKMQ (reference sequence). V shed 3 bases and J shed 6 bases, with 7 bases lying between them. CDR3 amino acids: CASSFGADTQYF. The CDR3 bases are TGTGCCAGCAGCTTTGGAGCGGATACGCAGTATTTT.

The chain recombines TRBV9 with TRBJ2-3; maybe TRBD1 (5 bases). The CDR3 consists of 12 residues. In germline, CDR1 is SGDLS, CDR2 YYNGEE. Trimming left V 7 bases short and J 5 bases short, with 11 bases between. CDR3 in amino acids: CASSRDVDTQYF. The CDR3 coding sequence is TGTGCCAGCTCCAGGGATGTAGATACGCAGTATTTT.

This clone was counted once. The V call is TRBV7-2, the J call TRBJ2-1; 9 nucleotides agree with TRBD1. CDR1 and CDR2 (germline): SGHTA, FQGNSA. V gave up 5 bases and J gave up 9 bases; unmatched junction bases: 20. This CDR3 has 18 residues. For the CDR3, the DNA is TGTGCCAGCAGCCGCGTGTTTTTTCCGGGACAGGGCGGAAGTGAGCAGTTCTTC. Its translation: CASSRVFFPGQGGSEQFF. The full variable domain, rest sourced from reference TRBV7-2 and TRBJ2-1, is GAGVSQSPSNKVTEKGKDVELRCDPISGHTALYWYRQSLGQGLEFLIYFQGNSAPDKSGLPSDRFSAERTGGSVSTLTIQRTQQEDSAVYLCASSRVFFPGQGGSEQFFGPGTRLTVL.

This chain connects TRBV9 to TRBJ2-7, with a possible D match to TRBD2 (7 bases). Per germline, CDR1 SGDLS and CDR2 YYNGEE. This CDR3 is built from 16 residues. The V and J ends lost 0 bases and 2 bases respectively, with 15 bases between them. CDR3 region: CASSVDIGGPAYEQYF. CDR3 DNA: TGTGCCAGCAGCGTAGATATCGGGGGGCCTGCCTACGAGCAGTACTTC.

The gene calls are TRBV4-3 and TRBJ2-7, with 9 bases lining up with TRBD1. CDR3 length: 15 residues. The J segment lost 4 bases and the V segment lost 1 base, leaving 5 bases of the junction unmatched. Germline V CDR1 and CDR2: LGHNA, YSLEER. The CDR3 sequence is CASSQGGTGQYEQYF. The CDR3 region has the DNA TGCGCCAGCAGCCAAGGAGGGACAGGGCAATACGAGCAGTACTTC.

The rearrangement links TRBV2 to TRBJ2-1; D is unclear. Trimming took 4 bases from V and 3 from J, leaving 13 bases between them. This CDR3 has 15 residues. Germline values: CDR1 SNHLY, CDR2 FYNNEI. The CDR3 loop reads CASSAGLGGYNEQFF. For the CDR3, the DNA is TGTGCCAGCAGTGCCGGCCTCGGCGGCTACAATGAGCAGTTCTTC.

The chain recombines TRBV5-8 with TRBJ2-1; TRBD2 matches 12 bases. This CDR3 comprises 16 residues. Germline trimming cut 6 bases from V and 3 bases from J; bases unmatched to any gene: 7. Per germline, CDR1 SGHTS and CDR2 YDEGEE. CDR3 loop: CASITWTSGDYNEQFF. CDR3 DNA sequence: TGTGCCAGCATCACTTGGACTAGCGGGGACTACAATGAGCAGTTCTTC.

DNA for the CDR3: TGTGCCAGCAGCTTACAGGGACGTGGTGGCTACACCTTC. Its translation: CASSLQGRGGYTF. This rearrangement joins TRBV5-4 to TRBJ1-2; possibly TRBD1 for D (6 bases). Germline V gene lookup returns CDR1 SGHNT and CDR2 YYREEE (reference sequence). The CDR3 runs 13 residues. With 2 bases removed from V and 7 bases from J, the gap between germline ends came to 12 bases.

V is TRBV6-1 and J is TRBJ1-1, with 10 bases that match TRBD1. CDR1 and CDR2 (germline): MNHNS, SASEGT. The trim removed 4 bases at V and 1 base at J, leaving 3 bases unmatched. The CDR3 loop spans 15 amino acids. DNA for the CDR3: TGTGCCAGCAGTGGACAGGGGGCAAAGAACACTGAAGCTTTCTTT. Its protein product is CASSGQGAKNTEAFF.

The chain employs TRBV18 and TRBJ2-6; TRBD1 matches at 9 bases. The CDR3 covers 17 residues. Per germline, CDR1 KGHSH and CDR2 LQKENI. Unmatched junction bases numbered 2, after V lost 0 bases and J lost 2 bases. The CDR3 coding sequence is TGTGCCAGCTCACCACCGACAGGGGGGACTGGGGCCAACGTCCTGACTTTC. This sequence encodes CASSPPTGGTGANVLTF.

The chain is built from TRBV2 and TRBJ1-2; a possible D gene is TRBD1 (6 bases). Germline V gene lookup returns CDR1 SNHLY and CDR2 FYNNEI. Deletions cut 10 bases from V and 8 bases from J, with 20 bases between. The CDR3 contains 13 residues. The CDR3 spells CAIRGTLTGGYTF. CDR3 sequence (DNA): TGTGCCATCAGAGGGACACTCACAGGGGGCTACACCTTC.

This sequence joins TRBV7-9 and TRBJ1-2, with 7 bases lining up with TRBD1. Germline V CDR1 and CDR2: SEHNR, FQNEAQ (reference sequence). The CDR3 length is 15 residues. Trimming at V came to 5 bases and at J to 1 base, leaving 7 bases not matched to a gene. The CDR3 reads CASSPWDRLNYGYTF. CDR3 DNA: TGTGCCAGCAGCCCCTGGGACAGACTTAACTATGGCTACACCTTC.

This chain uses TRBV19 with TRBJ2-7; TRBD1 matches 12 bases. There are 13 residues in the CDR3. Germline V CDR1 and CDR2: LNHDA, SQIVND (reference sequence). V shed 8 bases and J 5 bases; nucleotides not matched to a gene: 4. The CDR3: CASGTGGWNEQYF. The CDR3 coding sequence is TGTGCCAGTGGGACAGGGGGCTGGAACGAGCAGTACTTC. Full variable domain (remainder filled in from reference TRBV19 and TRBJ2-7): DGGITQSPKYLFRKEGQNVTLSCEQNLNHDAMYWYRQDPGQGLRLIYYSQIVNDFQKGDIAEGYSVSREKKESFPLTVTSAQKNPTAFYLCASGTGGWNEQYFGPGTRLTVT.

The chain combines TRBV9 with TRBJ2-7; no reliable D call. This CDR3 has 14 residues. Trimming took off 5 bases at V and 7 bases at J, with 19 bases between the two ends. Germline CDR1 SGDLS, CDR2 YYNGEE. DNA for the CDR3: TGTGCCAGCAGTCGCCAGGTTGCGCCTGGGGAGCAGTACTTC. Translating it yields CASSRQVAPGEQYF.

The rearrangement uses TRBV2 and TRBJ2-1; TRBD2 matches at 11 bases. After removal of 6 bases from V and 8 bases from J, the junction contained 12 bases not matched to a gene. There are 16 residues in the CDR3. Germline V gene sequence: CDR1 SNHLY, CDR2 FYNNEI. CDR3 region: CASSAFSGGALDEQFF. In nucleotides, the CDR3 is TGTGCCAGCAGCGCTTTTAGCGGGGGGGCCTTAGATGAGCAGTTCTTC.